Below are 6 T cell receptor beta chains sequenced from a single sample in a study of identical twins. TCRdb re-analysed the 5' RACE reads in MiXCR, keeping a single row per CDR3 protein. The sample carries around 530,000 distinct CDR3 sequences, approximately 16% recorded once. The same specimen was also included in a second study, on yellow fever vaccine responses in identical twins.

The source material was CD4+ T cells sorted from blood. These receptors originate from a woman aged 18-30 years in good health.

The DNA of the CDR3 is TGTGCCAGCCGACAGGCAGTAGAAGCTTTCTTT. This sequence encodes CASRQAVEAFF. This sequence joins TRBV7-2 and TRBJ1-1, with TRBD1 as a possible D gene (6 bases). The germline gives CDR1 SGHTA, CDR2 FQGNSA. V was shortened by 8 bases and J by 8 bases, with 12 bases between the two germline ends. The CDR3 is 11 amino acids.

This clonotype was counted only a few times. The CDR3 DNA sequence: TGTGCCAGCAGTTACTCGCGGTCAGGGGCAGCTAACTATGGCTACACCTTC. Protein: CASSYSRSGAANYGYTF. The chain uses TRBV6-5 and TRBJ1-2; possibly TRBD1 for D (6 bases). The germline V and J ends were trimmed by 0 bases and 0 bases, with 14 bases remaining between them. CDR3 length: 17 residues. Germline CDR1 reads MNHEY; CDR2 reads SVGAGI.

The CDR3 DNA is TGTGCCAGCAGCTCGACAGGGGCACGGGAGACCCAGTACTTC. The encoded protein is CASSSTGARETQYF. The V gene is TRBV7-9, the J gene TRBJ2-5, with 8 bases aligning to TRBD1. The CDR3 extends over 14 amino acids. The germline CDR1 and CDR2 sequences are SEHNR and FQNEAQ (reference sequence). The V and J ends lost 4 bases and 5 bases, in that order; junction bases with no gene match: 6.

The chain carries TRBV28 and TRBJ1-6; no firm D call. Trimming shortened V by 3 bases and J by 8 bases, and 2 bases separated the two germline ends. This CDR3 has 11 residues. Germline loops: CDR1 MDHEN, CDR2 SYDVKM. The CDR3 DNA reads TGTGCCAGCAGTTTTGATTCACCCCTCCACTTT. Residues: CASSFDSPLHF.

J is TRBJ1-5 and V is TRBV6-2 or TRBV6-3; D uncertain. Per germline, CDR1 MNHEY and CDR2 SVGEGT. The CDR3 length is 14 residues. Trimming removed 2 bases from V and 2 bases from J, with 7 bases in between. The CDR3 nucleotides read TGTGCCAGCAGTTACAGGAGCGGCAATCAGCCCCAGCATTTT. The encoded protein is CASSYRSGNQPQHF.

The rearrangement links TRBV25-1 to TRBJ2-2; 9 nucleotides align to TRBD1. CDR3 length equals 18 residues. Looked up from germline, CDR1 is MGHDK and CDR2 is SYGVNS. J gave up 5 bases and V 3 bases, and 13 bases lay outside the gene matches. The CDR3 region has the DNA TGTGCCAGCAGTGAGACCCGTGGGGTGGGACAGGGTACCGGGGAGCTGTTTTTT. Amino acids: CASSETRGVGQGTGELFF.